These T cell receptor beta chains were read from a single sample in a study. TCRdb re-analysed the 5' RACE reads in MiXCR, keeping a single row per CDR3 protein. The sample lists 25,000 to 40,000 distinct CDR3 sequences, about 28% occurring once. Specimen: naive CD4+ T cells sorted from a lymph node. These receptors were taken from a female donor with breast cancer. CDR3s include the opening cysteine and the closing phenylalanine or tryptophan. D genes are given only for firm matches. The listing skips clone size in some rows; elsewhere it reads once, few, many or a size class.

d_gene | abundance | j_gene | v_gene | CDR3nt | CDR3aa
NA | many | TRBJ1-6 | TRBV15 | TGTGCCACCAGCAGAGTTAGGGGAGGTTCACCCCTCCACTTT | CATSRVRGGSPLHF
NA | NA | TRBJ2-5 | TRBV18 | TGTGCCAGCTCACCGGCGACATTGGAGACCCAGTACTTC | CASSPATLETQYF
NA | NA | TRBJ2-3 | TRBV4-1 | TGCGCCAGCAGCCAAGTATCTGCAGATACGCAGTATTTT | CASSQVSADTQYF
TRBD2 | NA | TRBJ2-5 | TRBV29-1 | TGCAGCGCTAGCGGGAGTTTCTTCCAAGAGACCCAGTACTTC | CSASGSFFQETQYF
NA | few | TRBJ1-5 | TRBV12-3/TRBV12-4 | TGTGCCAGCAGTTTAGGAGGTTGGGCCCAGCATTTT | CASSLGGWAQHF
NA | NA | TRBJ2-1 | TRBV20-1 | TGCAGTGCCGCAGAGTGGAATGAGCAGTTCTTC | CSAAEWNEQFF
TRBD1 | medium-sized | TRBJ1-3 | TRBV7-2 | TGTGCCAGCAGCGGGAGACAGGGAATAGGGGGAAACACCATATATTTT | CASSGRQGIGGNTIYF
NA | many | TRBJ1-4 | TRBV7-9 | TGTGCCAGCAGCTTGGATTCGGGGGCGATAGAAAAACTGTTTTTT | CASSLDSGAIEKLFF
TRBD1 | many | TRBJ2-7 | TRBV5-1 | TGCGCCAGCAGCGGACAGGGTATGGAGGGGACCGAGCAGTACTTC | CASSGQGMEGTEQYF
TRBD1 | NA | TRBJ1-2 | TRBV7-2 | TGTGCCAGCTCTCCACAGCCAGGGGGCAGCTCTGGCTATGGCTACACCTTC | CASSPQPGGSSGYGYTF